The T cell receptor beta chain under discussion was sequenced for a study of blood T cell repertoires in COVID-19. The CDR3 consists of 12 residues. Germline CDR1 reads SGDLS; CDR2 reads YYNGEE. Trimming took off 3 bases at V and 6 bases at J, with 9 bases between the two ends. Only in-frame clones appear in the TCRdb table, and some are missing; sequencing was by immunoSEQ multiplex PCR. The sample lists about 97,000 clones; roughly 92% were seen once. The sequence was obtained from a woman between 50 and 59 years old with COVID-19, enrolled during active disease. The sequencing sample was made of peripheral blood. The V call is TRBV9, the J call TRBJ1-2; D unclear. The DNA for the CDR3 is TGTGCCAGCAGCGGCCCAGGCGATGGCTACACCTTC. It specifies CASSGPGDGYTF.